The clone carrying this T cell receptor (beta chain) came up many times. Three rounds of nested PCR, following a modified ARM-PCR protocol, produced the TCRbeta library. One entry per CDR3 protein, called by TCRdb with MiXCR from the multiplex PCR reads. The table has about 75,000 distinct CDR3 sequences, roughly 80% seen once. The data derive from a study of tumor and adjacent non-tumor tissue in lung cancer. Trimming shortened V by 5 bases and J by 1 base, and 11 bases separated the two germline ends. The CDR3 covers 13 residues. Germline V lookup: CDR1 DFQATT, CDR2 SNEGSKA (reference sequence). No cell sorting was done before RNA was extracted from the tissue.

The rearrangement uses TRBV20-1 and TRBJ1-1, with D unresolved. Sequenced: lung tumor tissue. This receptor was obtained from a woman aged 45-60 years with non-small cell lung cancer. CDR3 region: CSAAPRANTEAFF. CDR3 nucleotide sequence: TGCAGTGCTGCTCCAAGGGCGAACACTGAAGCTTTCTTT.